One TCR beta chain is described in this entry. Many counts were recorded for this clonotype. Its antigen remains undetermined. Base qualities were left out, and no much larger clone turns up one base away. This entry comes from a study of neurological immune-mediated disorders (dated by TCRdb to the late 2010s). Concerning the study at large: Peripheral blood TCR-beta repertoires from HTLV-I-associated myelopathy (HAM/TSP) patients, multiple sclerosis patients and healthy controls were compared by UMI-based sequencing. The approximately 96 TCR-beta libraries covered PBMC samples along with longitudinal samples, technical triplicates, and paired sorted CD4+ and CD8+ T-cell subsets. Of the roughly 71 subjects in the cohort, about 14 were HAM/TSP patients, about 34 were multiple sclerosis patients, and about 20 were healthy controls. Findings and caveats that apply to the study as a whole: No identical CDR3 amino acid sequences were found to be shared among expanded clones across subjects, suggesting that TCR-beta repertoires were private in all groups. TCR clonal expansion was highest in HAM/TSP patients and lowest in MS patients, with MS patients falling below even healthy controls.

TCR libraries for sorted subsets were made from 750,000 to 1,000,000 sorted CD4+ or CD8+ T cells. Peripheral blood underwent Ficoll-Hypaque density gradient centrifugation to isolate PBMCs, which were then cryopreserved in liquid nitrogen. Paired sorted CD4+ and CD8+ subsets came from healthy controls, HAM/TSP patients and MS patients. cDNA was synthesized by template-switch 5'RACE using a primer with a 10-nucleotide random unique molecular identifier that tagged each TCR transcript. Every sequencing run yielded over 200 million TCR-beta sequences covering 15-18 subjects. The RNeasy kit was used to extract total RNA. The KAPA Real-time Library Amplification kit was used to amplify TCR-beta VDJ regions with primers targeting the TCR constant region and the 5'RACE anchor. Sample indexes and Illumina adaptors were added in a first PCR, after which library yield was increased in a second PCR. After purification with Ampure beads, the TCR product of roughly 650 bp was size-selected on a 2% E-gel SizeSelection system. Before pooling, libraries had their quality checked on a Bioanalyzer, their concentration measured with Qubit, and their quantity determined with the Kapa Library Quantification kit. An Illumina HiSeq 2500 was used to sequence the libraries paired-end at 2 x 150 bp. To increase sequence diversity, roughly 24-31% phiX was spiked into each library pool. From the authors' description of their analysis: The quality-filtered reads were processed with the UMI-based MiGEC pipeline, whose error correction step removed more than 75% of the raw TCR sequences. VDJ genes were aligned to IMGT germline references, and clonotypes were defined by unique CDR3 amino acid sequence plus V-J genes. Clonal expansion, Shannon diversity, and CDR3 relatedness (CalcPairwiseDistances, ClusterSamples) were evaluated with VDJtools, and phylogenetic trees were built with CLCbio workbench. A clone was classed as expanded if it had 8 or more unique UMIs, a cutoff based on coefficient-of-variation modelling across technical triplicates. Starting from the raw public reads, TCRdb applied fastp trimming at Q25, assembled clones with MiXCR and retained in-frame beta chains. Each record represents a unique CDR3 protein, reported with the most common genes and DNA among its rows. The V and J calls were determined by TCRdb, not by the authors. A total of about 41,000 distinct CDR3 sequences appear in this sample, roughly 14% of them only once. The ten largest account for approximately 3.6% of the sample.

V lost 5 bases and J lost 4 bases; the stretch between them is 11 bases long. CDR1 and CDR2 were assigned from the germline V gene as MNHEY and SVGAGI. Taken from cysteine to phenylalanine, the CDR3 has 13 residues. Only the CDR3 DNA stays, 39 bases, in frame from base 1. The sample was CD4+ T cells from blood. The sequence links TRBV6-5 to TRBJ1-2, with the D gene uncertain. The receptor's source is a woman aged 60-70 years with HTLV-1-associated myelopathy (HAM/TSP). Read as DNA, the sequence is TGTGCCAGCAGTCCCCTAAGAGCCTATGGCTACACCTTC. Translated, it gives CASSPLRAYGYTF.